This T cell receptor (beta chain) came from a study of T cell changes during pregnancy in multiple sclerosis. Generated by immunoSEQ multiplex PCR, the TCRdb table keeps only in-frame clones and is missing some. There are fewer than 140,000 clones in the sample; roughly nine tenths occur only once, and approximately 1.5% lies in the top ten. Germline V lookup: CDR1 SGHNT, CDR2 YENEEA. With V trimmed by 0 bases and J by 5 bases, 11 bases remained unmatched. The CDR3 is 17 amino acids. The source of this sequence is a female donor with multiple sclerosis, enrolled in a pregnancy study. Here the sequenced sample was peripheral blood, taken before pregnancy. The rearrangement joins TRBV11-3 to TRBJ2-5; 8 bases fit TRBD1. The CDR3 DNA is TGTGCCAGCAGCTTAGATAGCCGGGCAGGGGGCCGGGAGACCCAGTACTTC. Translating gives CASSLDSRAGGRETQYF.